Listed below are T cell receptor beta chains from one sample, sequenced in a study of blood T cell repertoires in COVID-19. Assay: immunoSEQ multiplex PCR; the TCRdb copy retains only in-frame clones and omits some. This table has hundreds of thousands of clones, more than 75% appearing once. The source material was peripheral blood. The receptors derive from a woman aged 40-49 years who had recovered from COVID-19. Each CDR3 is given with its conserved first and last residue. D genes are given only for firm matches. Some rows have no size entry. The others give once, few or many, or a class for an expanded clone.

clone size | J gene | D gene | V gene | CDR3 length | CDR3 DNA | CDR3 protein
few | TRBJ1-5 | . | TRBV18 | 15 | TGTGCCAGCTCGCCAATACTAACTTCGGGTCAGCCCCAGCATTTT | CASSPILTSGQPQHF
. | TRBJ2-1 | . | TRBV21-1 | 20 | TGTGCCAGCAGCGAGGAACCCCGGCGGGCTAGCGGGGAAGGTTACAATGAGCAGTTCTTC | CASSEEPRRASGEGYNEQFF
. | TRBJ2-2 | TRBD1 | TRBV2 | 15 | TGTGCCAGCGGTGAACACAGGGGCGCCACCGGGGAGCTGTTTTTT | CASGEHRGATGELFF
. | TRBJ1-6 | TRBD1 | TRBV10-3 | 14 | TGTGCCATCAGCTCACAGGGGGCATATTCACCCCTCCACTTT | CAISSQGAYSPLHF
. | TRBJ2-5 | . | TRBV24-1 | 15 | TGTGCCACCAGTGATCCGGCGTCAGCCGGGGAGACCCAGTACTTC | CATSDPASAGETQYF
. | TRBJ1-1 | TRBD1 | TRBV9 | 13 | TGTGCCAGCAGCCCTAAGACAGGGGGCGAAGCTTTCTTT | CASSPKTGGEAFF
. | TRBJ1-2 | . | TRBV1 | 16 | TGCACCAGCAGCCAAGAGGAAGATAAAGAGGTTCATGGCTACACCTTC | CTSSQEEDKEVHGYTF
. | TRBJ1-2 | TRBD1 | TRBV7-2 | 13 | TGTGCCAGCAGCTTAATGGACAGGGCCGGCTACACCTTC | CASSLMDRAGYTF
. | TRBJ2-7 | TRBD2 | TRBV5-4 | 17 | TGTGCCAGCAGCTCGGGACTAGCGGGGCCTAGCTCCTACGAGCAGTACTTC | CASSSGLAGPSSYEQYF
. | TRBJ1-5 | . | TRBV7-8 | 15 | TGTGCCAGCAGCTTATTATACGGAGGCAATCAGCCCCAGCATTTT | CASSLLYGGNQPQHF
. | TRBJ1-2 | . | TRBV4-3 | 15 | TGCGCCAGCAGCCAAGACAGGGCATGGGACTATGGCTACACCTTC | CASSQDRAWDYGYTF
. | TRBJ1-1 | . | TRBV12-5 | 14 | TGTGCTAGTGAAGCCCCCGGGGTGAACACTGAAGCTTTCTTT | CASEAPGVNTEAFF
. | TRBJ2-7 | TRBD2 | TRBV7-8 | 16 | TGTGCCAGCAGCTTAGGCGCGGGGGGCAGCTCCTACGAGCAGTACTTC | CASSLGAGGSSYEQYF
. | TRBJ2-3 | TRBD2 | TRBV27 | 17 | TGTGCCAGCAGACCTCCCAGGGGCGGGGGGGGCACAGATACGCAGTATTTT | CASRPPRGGGGTDTQYF
. | TRBJ1-4 | . | TRBV15 | 16 | TGTGCCACCAGCAGAGATGTCAGGGCATCTAATGAAAAACTGTTTTTT | CATSRDVRASNEKLFF
many | TRBJ1-4 | TRBD1 | TRBV9 | 12 | TGTGCCAGCAGCCCCGACAGGGGATTACTGTTTTTT | CASSPDRGLLFF
. | TRBJ2-7 | . | TRBV5-1 | 13 | TGCGCCAGCAGCCGAGAGAGCTCCTACGAGCAGTACTTC | CASSRESSYEQYF
. | TRBJ2-4 | . | TRBV27 | 15 | TGTGCCAGCATGGAGCTCCAACTAGCCAAAAACATTCAGTACTTC | CASMELQLAKNIQYF
once | TRBJ1-1 | . | TRBV2 | 14 | TGTGCCAGCAGTGTTGGCCGATGGAGGACTGAAGCTTTCTTT | CASSVGRWRTEAFF
. | TRBJ2-2 | . | TRBV18 | 18 | TGTGCCAGCTCACCAGGAAGAAGGTTGGGCATAAACACCGGGGAGCTGTTTTTT | CASSPGRRLGINTGELFF
. | TRBJ2-6 | . | TRBV19 | 18 | TGTGCCAGTAGTATGCCCCCAGGGGGGACCTCTGGGGCCAACGTCCTGACTTTC | CASSMPPGGTSGANVLTF
many | TRBJ1-2 | . | TRBV5-4 | 15 | TGTGCCAGCAGGTCCCCCGCGGCGGCCAGCCATGGCTACACCTTC | CASRSPAAASHGYTF
. | TRBJ1-3 | TRBD1 | TRBV24-1 | 16 | TGTGCCACCAGCCACAAGACAGGGGGCTATGGAAACACCATATATTTT | CATSHKTGGYGNTIYF
. | TRBJ2-7 | TRBD2 | TRBV5-1 | 14 | TGCGCCAGCAGCTACACTAGCGGGGGGAGGGAGCAGTACTTC | CASSYTSGGREQYF
. | TRBJ1-4 | TRBD1 | TRBV5-5 | 15 | TGTGCCAGCAGCTTGGTGCAGGGGGCAGGAGAAAAACTGTTTTTT | CASSLVQGAGEKLFF
. | TRBJ1-5 | . | TRBV11-2 | 16 | TGTGCCAGCAGCCCCCGACCCCAGGGGAGCAATCAGCCCCAGCATTTT | CASSPRPQGSNQPQHF